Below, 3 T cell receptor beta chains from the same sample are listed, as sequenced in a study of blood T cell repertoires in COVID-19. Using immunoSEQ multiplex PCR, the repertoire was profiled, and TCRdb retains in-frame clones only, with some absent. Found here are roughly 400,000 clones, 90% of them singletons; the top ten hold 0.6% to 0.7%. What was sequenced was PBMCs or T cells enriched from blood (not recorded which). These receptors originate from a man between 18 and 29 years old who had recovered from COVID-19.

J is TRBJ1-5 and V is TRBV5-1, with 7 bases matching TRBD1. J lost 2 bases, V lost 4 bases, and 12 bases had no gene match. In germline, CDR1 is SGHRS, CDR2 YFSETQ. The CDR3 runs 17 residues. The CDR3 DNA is TGCGCCAGCAGCCCAACTACAGGGGAAAAAGGCAATCAGCCCCAGCATTTT. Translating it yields CASSPTTGEKGNQPQHF.

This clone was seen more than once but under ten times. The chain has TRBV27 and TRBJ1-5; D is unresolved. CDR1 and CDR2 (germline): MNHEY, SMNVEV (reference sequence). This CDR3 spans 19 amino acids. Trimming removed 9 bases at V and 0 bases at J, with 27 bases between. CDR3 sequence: CARVPSSRQGQHSNQPQHF. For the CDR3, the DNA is TGTGCCAGGGTTCCCTCCTCACGACAAGGTCAACATAGCAATCAGCCCCAGCATTTT.

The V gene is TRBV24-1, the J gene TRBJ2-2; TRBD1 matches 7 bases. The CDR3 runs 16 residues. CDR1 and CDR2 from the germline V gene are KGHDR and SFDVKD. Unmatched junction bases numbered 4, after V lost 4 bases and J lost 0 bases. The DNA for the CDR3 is TGTGCCACCAGTGAAGTCACAGGGGCGAACACCGGGGAGCTGTTTTTT. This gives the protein CATSEVTGANTGELFF.